A single sample is the source of the 32 T cell receptor beta chains below, sequenced in a study of T cells in tumors after PD-1 blockade. TCRdb's copy holds only in-frame clones and misses some; the assay was immunoSEQ multiplex PCR. The sample lists 45,000 or so clones; under 85% were seen once. The input for sequencing was PBMCs, taken before anti-PD-1 therapy. The receptors stem from a human donor with advanced basal cell or squamous cell carcinoma (not recorded which).

The gene calls are TRBV28 and TRBJ1-5; 8 bases align to TRBD1. V was pared by 6 bases and J by 6 bases, with 10 bases of the junction left unmatched. The germline V gene encodes CDR1 MDHEN and CDR2 SYDVKM. This CDR3 spans 15 amino acids. The CDR3 is CASRTPDRELQPQHF. CDR3 bases: TGTGCCAGCAGAACTCCGGACAGGGAGCTTCAGCCCCAGCATTTT. The entire variable domain, with the rest obtained from reference TRBV28 and TRBJ1-5, is as follows: DVKVTQSSRYLVKRTGEKVFLECVQDMDHENMFWYRQDPGLGLRLIYFSYDVKMKEKGDIPEGYSVSREKKERFSLILESASTNQTSMYLCASRTPDRELQPQHFGDGTRLSIL.

This sequence joins TRBV29-1 and TRBJ2-7, with a possible D match to TRBD1 (5 bases). CDR3 length: 12 residues. With 7 bases removed from V and 3 bases from J, the gap between germline ends came to 13 bases. CDR1 is SQVTM, CDR2 ANQGSEA, per germline. The CDR3 DNA reads TGCAGCGCTCTAATAGGGGACTACGAGCAGTACTTC. Protein: CSALIGDYEQYF.

The genes are TRBV6-1 and TRBJ2-7; perhaps TRBD1 as D (6 bases). From germline, CDR1 is MNHNS and CDR2 SASEGT. With 2 bases removed from V and 5 bases from J, the gap between germline ends came to 19 bases. The CDR3 has 16 amino acids. The DNA for the CDR3 is TGTGCCAGCAGTGAATGGATGGTCCGGGACATCCACGAGCAGTACTTC. Encoded protein: CASSEWMVRDIHEQYF.

The V gene is TRBV18, the J gene TRBJ1-6, with D perhaps TRBD1 (5 bases). Looked up from germline, CDR1 is KGHSH and CDR2 is LQKENI. This CDR3 has 16 residues. V gave up 3 bases and J gave up 7 bases, with 16 bases separating them. The CDR3 nucleotides read TGTGCCAGCTCACCCCTCGGGGGTCTCGGAAATTCACCCCTCCACTTT. Protein: CASSPLGGLGNSPLHF.

This clone came up once. J is TRBJ2-7 and V is TRBV6-5; D may be TRBD1 (6 bases). V lost 6 bases to trimming and J lost 3 bases, with 15 bases between them. This CDR3 region has 14 residues. Germline-derived CDR1 and CDR2 are MNHEY and SVGAGI. Written as DNA, the CDR3 is TGTGCCAGCAGCGACACCGGGACATACTACGAGCAGTACTTC. As protein: CASSDTGTYYEQYF.

This clone was found a few times. V and J are TRBV10-3 and TRBJ1-4; D is possibly TRBD1 (5 bases). Looked up from germline, CDR1 is ENHRY and CDR2 is SYGVKD. The germline V and J ends were trimmed by 10 bases and 8 bases, with 11 bases remaining between them. The CDR3 totals 11 residues. CDR3 nucleotides: TGTGCCACCAGGGTTGGCGAAAAACTGTTTTTT. It is translated as CATRVGEKLFF.

The rearrangement joins TRBV19 to TRBJ1-5, with a weak D call TRBD1 (5 bases). Per the germline V gene, CDR1 is LNHDA and CDR2 is SQIVND (reference sequence). The germline V and J ends were trimmed by 3 bases and 5 bases, with 17 bases remaining between them. This CDR3 has 16 residues. CDR3 protein: CASSIRRQGVYQPQHF. CDR3 nucleotides: TGTGCCAGTAGTATCCGCCGGCAGGGCGTTTATCAGCCCCAGCATTTT.

The rearrangement joins TRBV4-1 to TRBJ2-7; D may be TRBD1 (5 bases). Trimming left V 4 bases short and J 6 bases short, with 7 bases between. The germline V gene has CDR1 MGHRA and CDR2 YSYEKL. CDR3 length: 11 amino acids. Here the CDR3 DNA reads TGCGCCAGCAGCCGCCAGGGCGAGCAGTACTTC. As protein: CASSRQGEQYF.

The chain carries TRBV5-1 and TRBJ1-2; no clear D gene. This CDR3 is 15 amino acids long. Trimming cost V 0 bases and J 7 bases, with 16 bases left between them. The V gene's germline CDR1 is SGHRS and CDR2 YFSETQ. The CDR3 region has the DNA TGCGCCAGCAGCTTGGATTCCATATCCAAGAGTGGCTACACCTTC. Translating it yields CASSLDSISKSGYTF.

The rearrangement links TRBV6-5 to TRBJ2-7, with a weak D call TRBD1 (6 bases). Germline loops: CDR1 MNHEY, CDR2 SVGAGI. The CDR3 extends over 15 amino acids. V lost 7 bases and J 0 bases, leaving 16 bases between the germline ends. The CDR3 coding sequence is TGTGCCAGCACCACCAGGGGCAGGGCCTCCTACGAGCAGTACTTC. This codes for CASTTRGRASYEQYF.

V and J are TRBV6-6 and TRBJ2-6, with D perhaps TRBD2 (5 bases). The CDR3 length is 16 residues. V was shortened by 6 bases and J by 0 bases, with 12 bases between the two germline ends. The germline gives CDR1 MNHNY, CDR2 SVGAGI (reference sequence). CDR3 DNA sequence: TGTGCCAGCAGCCCAAATCGGGGCTCTGGGGCCAACGTCCTGACTTTC. Encoded protein: CASSPNRGSGANVLTF.

The chain is built from TRBV18 and TRBJ1-4; TRBD1 agrees at 7 bases. The germline CDR1 and CDR2 sequences are KGHSH and LQKENI. V lost 4 bases, J lost 5 bases, and 10 bases stayed unmatched. The CDR3 has 16 amino acids. The CDR3 DNA sequence: TGTGCCAGCTCACTTACTGAGACAGGGCCCAATGAAAAACTGTTTTTT. This gives the protein CASSLTETGPNEKLFF.

This chain uses TRBV6-6 with TRBJ1-1, with D hard to call. The length of the CDR3 is 16 residues. Trimming took off 6 bases at V and 8 bases at J, with 25 bases between the two ends. The germline V gene encodes CDR1 MNHNY and CDR2 SVGAGI (reference sequence). The CDR3 nucleotides are TGTGCCAGCAGCCCACGAGGGCTATGGGGAGGCGAAGAAGCTTTCTTT. Residues: CASSPRGLWGGEEAFF.

The J gene is TRBJ2-6, the V gene TRBV18, with D unclear. Germline loops: CDR1 KGHSH, CDR2 LQKENI. The length of the CDR3 is 22 residues. Deletions cut 3 bases from V and 3 bases from J, with 30 bases between. The CDR3 loop reads CASSPYRIDTRSQPRGANVLTF. For the CDR3, the DNA is TGTGCCAGCTCACCGTACCGAATAGATACAAGGTCCCAACCTCGTGGGGCCAACGTCCTGACTTTC.

The rearrangement uses TRBV5-4 and TRBJ1-5, with TRBD1 matching over 7 bases. The CDR3 totals 15 residues. Per germline, CDR1 SGHNT and CDR2 YYREEE (reference sequence). V dropped 4 bases and J dropped 3; count of bases not matched to a gene: 7. The CDR3, as DNA: TGTGCCAGCAGCGTCCAGGGGGTAAACAATCAGCCCCAGCATTTT. It is translated as CASSVQGVNNQPQHF.

The CDR3 sequence: CASSQEFLRVLGNEQFF. CDR3 bases: TGTGCCAGCAGCCAAGAGTTTCTCCGGGTCCTAGGCAATGAGCAGTTCTTC. The V call is TRBV4-2, the J call TRBJ2-1; D unclear. Germline V gene lookup returns CDR1 LGHNA and CDR2 YNFKEQ. V was cut by 0 bases and J by 6 bases, with 18 bases left in between. CDR3 length: 17 residues.

The sample holds one count of this clone. The J gene is TRBJ1-2, the V gene TRBV6-5; weak D call: TRBD1 (5 bases). Germline V gene data show CDR1 as MNHEY and CDR2 as SVGAGI. V dropped 6 bases and J dropped 0 bases, with 14 bases sitting between them. The CDR3 contains 15 residues. CDR3 DNA: TGTGCCAGCAGGTCAGCTAGGGGATCTAACTATGGCTACACCTTC. Protein product: CASRSARGSNYGYTF.

The chain carries TRBV20-1 and TRBJ2-7, with a weak D call TRBD2 (7 bases). Germline loops: CDR1 DFQATT, CDR2 SNEGSKA (reference sequence). The CDR3 spans 11 residues. Here the CDR3 reads CGGALGHEQYF. In DNA form, the CDR3 reads TGCGGGGGGGCCTTAGGACACGAGCAGTACTTC.

The V gene is TRBV7-9, the J gene TRBJ2-1; D gene uncertain. The germline V and J ends were trimmed by 5 bases and 5 bases, with 22 bases remaining between them. Germline V gene sequence: CDR1 SEHNR, CDR2 FQNEAQ (reference sequence). The CDR3 runs 17 residues. CDR3 sequence reads: CASSTLLLNLGNNEQFF. Here the CDR3 DNA reads TGTGCCAGCAGCACACTTCTGTTGAATCTGGGCAACAATGAGCAGTTCTTC.

The chain uses TRBV5-1 and TRBJ2-1; 11 bases match TRBD2. The CDR3 extends over 14 amino acids. Per germline, CDR1 SGHRS and CDR2 YFSETQ. Trimming cost V 6 bases and J 5 bases; bases outside gene matches: 4. CDR3 sequence: CASTGTSGNNEQFF. For the CDR3, the DNA is TGCGCCAGCACCGGGACTAGCGGAAACAATGAGCAGTTCTTC.

The V and J genes are TRBV19 and TRBJ2-7; D ambiguous. This CDR3 spans 19 amino acids. Germline CDR1 reads LNHDA; CDR2 reads SQIVND (reference sequence). Trimming cost V 4 bases and J 0 bases, with 25 bases left between them. The CDR3 sequence is CASSTPTTTGRFSSYEQYF. The CDR3 DNA reads TGTGCCAGTAGTACTCCTACTACGACCGGCCGGTTCAGCTCCTACGAGCAGTACTTC.

V is TRBV28 and J is TRBJ2-7; the D is unclear. The length of the CDR3 is 17 residues. V was clipped by 6 bases and J by 0 bases, with 21 bases between them. CDR1 is MDHEN and CDR2 is SYDVKM in the germline V gene. The CDR3 here is CASRTLLPGSSSYEQYF. CDR3 in DNA: TGTGCCAGCAGAACGCTTTTGCCGGGCTCTAGCTCCTACGAGCAGTACTTC.

J is TRBJ1-1 and V is TRBV5-5; 8 positions agree with TRBD1. Germline V gives CDR1 SGHKS, CDR2 YYEKEE (reference sequence). The CDR3 totals 17 residues. J lost 3 bases, V lost 3 bases, and 13 bases had no gene match. Here the CDR3 reads CASSWTGLGAGYTEAFF. In DNA form, the CDR3 reads TGTGCCAGCAGCTGGACAGGGTTAGGCGCAGGCTACACTGAAGCTTTCTTT.

The chain links TRBV28 to TRBJ1-2; 7 bases agree with TRBD1. In germline, CDR1 is MDHEN, CDR2 SYDVKM. After removal of 2 bases from V and 6 bases from J, the junction contained 3 bases not matched to a gene. The CDR3 loop spans 13 amino acids. The CDR3 is CASSLQGGNGYTF. In DNA, the CDR3 is TGTGCCAGCAGTTTACAGGGGGGTAATGGCTACACCTTC.

About this clone itself: Other DNA variants within this sample encode the same CDR3. The gene calls are TRBV9 and TRBJ1-1; 7 bases are shared with TRBD1. The CDR3 loop spans 12 amino acids. Per germline, CDR1 SGDLS and CDR2 YYNGEE. Trimming removed 4 bases from V and 6 bases from J; junction bases left unmatched: 3. Here the CDR3 DNA reads TGTGCCAGCAGCCCAGGGGGGGCTGAAGCTTTCTTT. Protein sequence: CASSPGGAEAFF.

This clone is termed medium-sized. The V gene is TRBV2, the J gene TRBJ1-2; D might be TRBD1 (5 bases). CDR3 length: 11 residues. In germline, CDR1 is SNHLY, CDR2 FYNNEI. Trimming took off 10 bases at V and 14 bases at J, with 20 bases between the two ends. For the CDR3, the DNA is TGTGCCACGATGGGACGGGAAAAAGGTACCTTC. This translates into CATMGREKGTF.

This chain uses TRBV25-1 with TRBJ1-3, with TRBD1 matching 7 bases. Germline lookup yields CDR1 MGHDK and CDR2 SYGVNS. The CDR3 contains 14 residues. V lost 4 bases, J lost 4 bases, and 4 bases stayed unmatched. The CDR3 sequence: CASSGQGVGNTIYF. DNA for the CDR3: TGTGCCAGCAGTGGGCAGGGGGTGGGAAACACCATATATTTT.

This clone turned up a few times. This chain joins TRBV5-1 and TRBJ1-2; D perhaps matches TRBD1 (5 bases). V shed 0 bases and J shed 4 bases, with 10 bases lying between them. The germline CDR1 and CDR2 sequences are SGHRS and YFSETQ. This CDR3 has 14 amino acids. CDR3 in DNA: TGCGCCAGCAGCTTGGAGTCAGGGATCTATGGCTACACCTTC. As protein: CASSLESGIYGYTF. Filled out from reference TRBV5-1 and TRBJ1-2, the complete variable domain reads KAGVTQTPRYLIKTRGQQVTLSCSPISGHRSVSWYQQTPGQGLQFLFEYFSETQRNKGNFPGRFSGRQFSNSRSEMNVSTLELGDSALYLCASSLESGIYGYTFGSGTRLTVV.

This clone appeared a few times. The chain uses TRBV19 and TRBJ1-1; 9 bases map to TRBD1. The CDR3 runs 16 residues. Looked up from germline, CDR1 is LNHDA and CDR2 is SQIVND (reference sequence). After removal of 3 bases from V and 7 bases from J, the junction contained 12 bases not matched to a gene. This chain's CDR3 is CASSMQQGANRDEAFF. The CDR3 nucleotides read TGTGCCAGTAGTATGCAACAGGGGGCGAATAGGGATGAAGCTTTCTTT.

This clone was seen just once. The chain couples TRBV11-1 to TRBJ1-3; tentatively, D is TRBD1 (5 bases). Looked up from germline, CDR1 is SGHAT and CDR2 is FQDESV (reference sequence). The CDR3 is 15 amino acids. The V end lost 5 bases, the J end lost 4 bases, and 15 bases lay between the germline ends. CDR3 sequence reads: CASSPEKGRGNTIYF. CDR3 DNA sequence: TGTGCCAGCAGCCCAGAGAAGGGGCGCGGAAACACCATATATTTT.

The CDR3 region has the DNA TGTGCCAGAAGCTCCTCGATCGGTAGCGGGAGGGTCGGCTCCTACAATGAGCAGTTCTTC. Its protein product is CARSSSIGSGRVGSYNEQFF. The chain employs TRBV5-3 and TRBJ2-1, with 11 nucleotides matching TRBD2. TRBV5-3 is an ORF, with its function uncertain. With 3 bases clipped from V and 0 bases from J, the junction kept 14 bases outside the gene matches. CDR3 size: 20 residues.

This clone appeared a single time. The CDR3: CASSVSSRGGSYEQYF. The CDR3 DNA reads TGTGCCAGCAGCGTATCAAGCAGGGGGGGCTCCTACGAGCAGTACTTC. The chain links TRBV9 to TRBJ2-7, with D perhaps given as TRBD1 or TRBD2 (7 bases each). This CDR3 is built from 16 residues. Trimming left V 1 base short and J 0 bases short, with 14 bases between. Germline CDR1 reads SGDLS; CDR2 reads YYNGEE.